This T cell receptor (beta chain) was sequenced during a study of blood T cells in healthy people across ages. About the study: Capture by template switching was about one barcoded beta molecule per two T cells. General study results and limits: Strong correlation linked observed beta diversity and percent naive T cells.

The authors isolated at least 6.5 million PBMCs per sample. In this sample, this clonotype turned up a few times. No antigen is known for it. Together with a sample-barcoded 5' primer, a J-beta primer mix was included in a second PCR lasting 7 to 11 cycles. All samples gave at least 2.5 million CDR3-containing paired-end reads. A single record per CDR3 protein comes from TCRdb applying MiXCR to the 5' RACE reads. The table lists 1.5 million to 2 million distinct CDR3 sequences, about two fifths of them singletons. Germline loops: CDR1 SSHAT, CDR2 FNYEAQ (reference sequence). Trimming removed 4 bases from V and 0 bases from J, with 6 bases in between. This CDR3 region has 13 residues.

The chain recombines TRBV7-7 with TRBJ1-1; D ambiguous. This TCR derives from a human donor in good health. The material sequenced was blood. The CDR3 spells CASSSAMNTEAFF. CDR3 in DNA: TGTGCCAGCAGCTCCGCAATGAACACTGAAGCTTTCTTT.